The rows below give T cell receptor beta chains drawn from one sample of a study of control samples from healthy donors and cancer patients. TCRdb keeps only in-frame clones here, not all; method: immunoSEQ multiplex PCR. The sample shows approximately 58,000 clones, around 87% of them seen only once. What was sequenced was PBMCs. Every receptor here comes from a woman aged 60-70 years with lung cancer. CDR3s include the opening cysteine and the closing phenylalanine or tryptophan. Fields, in order: D gene, V gene, J gene, clone size, CDR3 protein, CDR3 DNA. The D gene is left open where the match is weak. The size of a clone is reported for some rows only, either as once, few or many, or as a class for expanded clones.

>TRBD2|TRBV9|TRBJ2-2|-
CASSPRGTSLAGELFF
TGTGCCAGCAGCCCCCGCGGGACTAGCCTGGCCGGGGAGCTGTTTTTT
>TRBD2|TRBV10-3|TRBJ2-1|-
CAISGLAGRKSYNEQFF
TGTGCCATCAGTGGACTAGCGGGGCGGAAATCCTACAATGAGCAGTTCTTC
>-|TRBV5-1|TRBJ1-1|-
CASSFEAGGTEAFF
TGCGCCAGCAGCTTCGAAGCGGGGGGCACTGAAGCTTTCTTT
>-|TRBV4-1|TRBJ1-6|-
CASSQVPGAKNSPLHF
TGCGCCAGCAGCCAAGTACCGGGGGCTAAAAATTCACCCCTCCACTTT
>TRBD2|TRBV5-8|TRBJ2-1|once
CASSLDAGRIDNEQFF
TGTGCCAGCAGCTTGGACGCCGGGAGGATCGACAATGAGCAGTTCTTC
>-|TRBV9|TRBJ1-2|-
CASSVGPLGGYTF
TGTGCCAGCAGCGTAGGGCCCCTAGGGGGCTACACCTTC
>-|TRBV6-5|TRBJ1-1|few
CAAKGVTEAFF
TGTGCCGCCAAGGGGGTAACTGAAGCTTTCTTT
>-|TRBV28|TRBJ1-1|-
CASSSRTAMNTEAFF
TGTGCCAGCAGTTCGCGGACCGCTATGAACACTGAAGCTTTCTTT
>-|TRBV6-5|TRBJ1-2|-
CASSGGGQFYGYTF
TGTGCCAGCAGCGGGGGGGGGCAGTTCTATGGCTACACCTTC
>TRBD1|TRBV7-2|TRBJ1-2|-
CASSPGQVVTYGYTF
TGTGCCAGCAGCCCGGGACAGGTGGTAACCTATGGCTACACCTTC
>TRBD1|TRBV13|TRBJ1-2|-
CASSLGTGYTFDYGYTF
TGTGCCAGCAGCCTAGGGACAGGTTATACCTTCGACTATGGCTACACCTTC
>-|TRBV18|TRBJ1-2|-
CASSRPAMDGYTF
TGTGCCAGCTCACGCCCAGCTATGGATGGCTACACCTTC
>TRBD1|TRBV9|TRBJ2-7|-
CASSTGTGVAEQYF
TGTGCCAGCAGCACCGGGACAGGTGTCGCCGAGCAGTACTTC
>-|TRBV12-3/TRBV12-4|TRBJ2-2|-
CASSRNTGELFF
TGTGCCAGCAGTCGTAACACCGGGGAGCTGTTTTTT
>TRBD2|TRBV5-4|TRBJ2-5|-
CASSRRGSGGSETQYF
TGTGCCAGCAGCCGCCGGGGCAGCGGGGGGTCAGAGACCCAGTACTTC
>TRBD1|TRBV18|TRBJ1-4|-
CASALSPGQGREKLFF
TGTGCCAGCGCCCTCTCTCCGGGACAGGGTCGTGAAAAACTGTTTTTT
>TRBD2|TRBV10-3|TRBJ2-1|-
CAISEVLVINGRSSNNEQFF
TGTGCCATCAGTGAGGTCTTGGTTATTAACGGGAGGTCGAGCAACAATGAGCAGTTCTTC
>TRBD1|TRBV5-1|TRBJ2-1|-
CASSLAPGQSSYNEQFF
TGCGCCAGCAGCTTGGCCCCGGGACAGAGCTCCTACAATGAGCAGTTCTTC
>-|TRBV28|TRBJ1-4|-
CASSSYGGFGEKLFF
TGTGCCAGCAGTTCTTATGGGGGGTTCGGGGAAAAACTGTTTTTT
>-|TRBV6-6|TRBJ1-4|-
CASRRGMATNEKLFF
TGTGCCAGCAGGAGGGGAATGGCGACTAATGAAAAACTGTTTTTT
>TRBD1|TRBV4-1|TRBJ2-2|-
CASSQEGQPGTGELFF
TGCGCCAGCAGCCAAGAGGGACAGCCGGGCACCGGGGAGCTGTTTTTT
>TRBD1|TRBV27|TRBJ1-4|few
CASSLTGWYEKLFF
TGTGCCAGCAGTTTGACAGGGTGGTACGAAAAACTGTTTTTT
>-|TRBV2|TRBJ1-2|-
CASSPRQDYGYTF
TGTGCCAGCAGTCCTCGACAGGACTATGGCTACACCTTC
>-|TRBV9|TRBJ1-6|-
CASSVEPNNSPLHF
TGTGCCAGCAGCGTAGAACCGAATAATTCACCCCTCCACTTT
>-|TRBV3-1/TRBV3-2|TRBJ2-2|-
CASSQVGTGELFF
TGTGCCAGCAGCCAAGTGGGCACCGGGGAGCTGTTTTTT
>-|TRBV5-8|TRBJ1-2|once
CASPRGSNYGYTF
TGTGCCAGCCCCCGGGGGTCTAACTATGGCTACACCTTC
>-|TRBV29-1|TRBJ2-3|-
CSGRGNLHTQYF
TGCAGCGGCCGGGGGAATTTACATACGCAGTATTTT
>-|TRBV11-2|TRBJ2-3|-
CASSFTGTDTQYF
TGTGCCAGCAGCTTTACTGGCACAGATACGCAGTATTTT
>-|TRBV5-6|TRBJ2-7|-
CASSLGVGVSRGEQYF
TGTGCCAGCAGCTTGGGGGTCGGCGTGTCACGGGGCGAGCAGTACTTC
>TRBD2|TRBV13|TRBJ2-7|few
CASSLSGGSYEQYF
TGTGCCAGCAGCCTTAGCGGGGGGAGCTACGAGCAGTACTTC
>TRBD1|TRBV19|TRBJ2-5|-
CASSPTGGGETQYF
TGTGCCAGTAGCCCCACAGGGGGCGGAGAGACCCAGTACTTC
>TRBD1|TRBV5-6|TRBJ1-3|-
CASSLGRGSSGNTIYF
TGTGCCAGCAGCTTAGGCAGGGGGAGCTCTGGAAACACCATATATTTT
>-|TRBV9|TRBJ2-7|-
CASSVGVSYYEQYF
TGTGCCAGCAGCGTAGGTGTTAGTTACTACGAGCAGTACTTC
>-|TRBV3-1/TRBV3-2|TRBJ2-5|few
CASSQGNRETQYF
TGTGCCAGCAGCCAAGGTAATCGGGAGACCCAGTACTTC
>TRBD1|TRBV9|TRBJ1-4|-
CASSDPGQSNEKLFF
TGTGCCAGCAGCGACCCGGGACAGAGTAATGAAAAACTGTTTTTT
>-|TRBV12-3/TRBV12-4|TRBJ1-1|-
CASSLSQGAEAFF
TGTGCCAGCAGTTTGTCACAGGGTGCGGAAGCTTTCTTT
>-|TRBV6-5|TRBJ1-2|-
CASNPKFNYGYTF
TGTGCCAGCAACCCAAAGTTTAACTATGGCTACACCTTC
>TRBD2|TRBV27|TRBJ2-1|-
CASRTISGGDYNEQFF
TGTGCCAGCAGGACGATAAGCGGGGGGGACTACAATGAGCAGTTCTTC
>-|TRBV6-6|TRBJ2-1|-
CASRRGDEQFF
TGTGCCAGCAGGAGGGGAGATGAGCAGTTCTTC
>-|TRBV6-5|TRBJ2-5|-
CASSIVSQETQYF
TGTGCCAGCAGTATTGTCAGCCAAGAGACCCAGTACTTC
>TRBD1|TRBV19|TRBJ2-7|-
CASSFFSGQGAGVGYEQYF
TGTGCCAGTAGTTTCTTTTCGGGACAGGGGGCCGGGGTCGGCTACGAGCAGTACTTC
>-|TRBV6-1|TRBJ2-7|-
CASSEFEGLSSYEQYF
TGTGCCAGCAGTGAATTCGAGGGGCTTAGCTCCTACGAGCAGTACTTC
>-|TRBV21-1|TRBJ1-5|-
CASSNIRTGKWEPQHF
TGTGCCAGCAGCAATATAAGGACAGGAAAATGGGAGCCCCAGCATTTT
>-|TRBV3-1/TRBV3-2|TRBJ1-4|once
CASSQYGEKLFF
TGTGCCAGCAGCCAATACGGCGAAAAACTGTTTTTT
>TRBD1|TRBV11-2|TRBJ1-1|-
CASSYEIRGHTEAFF
TGTGCCAGCAGTTACGAGATCAGGGGGCACACTGAAGCTTTCTTT
>TRBD2|TRBV6-5|TRBJ2-3|-
CASSGWGGSTDTQYF
TGTGCCAGCAGCGGCTGGGGGGGGAGCACAGATACGCAGTATTTT
>TRBD1|TRBV5-1|TRBJ1-1|-
CASSRTGGVNTEAFF
TGCGCCAGCAGCAGGACAGGGGGAGTGAACACTGAAGCTTTCTTT
>-|TRBV6-5|TRBJ1-5|-
CASSSLGNQPQHF
TGTGCCAGCAGTTCATTAGGGAATCAGCCCCAGCATTTT